The 17 T cell receptor beta chains in this list originate from one sample, sequenced in a study of shared clonotypes between healthy human individuals. The repertoire was sequenced with immunoSEQ multiplex PCR; TCRdb's copy has only in-frame clones and lacks some. This table has approximately 100,000 clones, 67% appearing once. The sample comprised memory CD8+ T cells sorted from blood. Regarding subset: CD45RO+ cells pooled with CCR7-negative TemRA cells. Receptor source: a young man in good health.

This clone occurred many times. The V and J genes are TRBV6-1 and TRBJ2-1, with D hard to call. CDR3 length: 16 residues. Germline V gene sequence: CDR1 MNHNS, CDR2 SASEGT. Trimming removed 2 bases from V and 0 bases from J, with 11 bases in between. The DNA for the CDR3 is TGTGCCAGCAGTGAAAGGGCTAGTGTCTCCTACAATGAGCAGTTCTTC. Protein sequence: CASSERASVSYNEQFF.

For this clone: Given a far larger clone just one base away, this is likely a sequencing read error. At the DNA level, this CDR3 is encoded by other sequences in the same sample as well. The J gene is TRBJ1-1, the V gene TRBV28; D ambiguous. The CDR3 is 13 amino acids. The germline gives CDR1 MDHEN, CDR2 SYDVKM. The CDR3 region is CASSPQRNTEAFF. The CDR3 DNA is TGCGCCAGCAGCCCCCAACGGAACACTGAAGCTTTCTTT.

This clone was seen ten or more times. V is TRBV28 and J is TRBJ1-2; 8 bases fit TRBD1. This CDR3 region has 18 residues. V lost 4 bases and J lost 4; bases outside the gene matches: 17. Per the germline V gene, CDR1 is MDHEN and CDR2 is SYDVKM. CDR3 loop: CASSYRDRTLTLFYGYTF. Written as DNA, the CDR3 is TGTGCCAGCAGTTACCGGGACAGGACGCTCACCCTGTTCTATGGCTACACCTTC.

The chain recombines TRBV5-6 with TRBJ1-1; a possible D gene is TRBD1 (6 bases). The CDR3 loop spans 13 amino acids. CDR1 and CDR2 from the germline V gene are SGHDT and YYEEEE. V was cut by 4 bases and J by 11 bases, with 18 bases left in between. The CDR3 nucleotides are TGTGCCAGCAGCCCCACGACCCAGGGGTTCGCTTTCTTT. It codes for CASSPTTQGFAFF.

The chain combines TRBV27 with TRBJ1-2; a possible D gene is TRBD1 (6 bases). CDR1 MNHEY and CDR2 SMNVEV come from the germline V gene (reference sequence). CDR3 length equals 13 residues. Trimming removed 5 bases from V and 4 bases from J, with 11 bases in between. The CDR3 DNA is TGTGCCAGCAGTCGCGGACAGATCTATGGCTACACCTTC. Encoded protein: CASSRGQIYGYTF.

The chain has TRBV6-5 and TRBJ2-1; D unresolved. The CDR3 has 11 residues. Germline lookup yields CDR1 MNHEY and CDR2 SVGAGI. V dropped 4 bases and J dropped 9 bases, with 7 bases sitting between them. The CDR3 sequence is CASSSYTEQFF. The CDR3 DNA is TGTGCCAGCAGTTCCTATACTGAGCAGTTCTTC.

The chain couples TRBV5-5 to TRBJ2-7; tentatively, D is TRBD1 (5 bases). Deletions cut 3 bases from V and 4 bases from J, with 17 bases between. The CDR3 extends over 15 amino acids. Per germline, CDR1 SGHKS and CDR2 YYEKEE (reference sequence). The CDR3 region has the DNA TGTGCCAGCAGCTCCGACAGAGTCCTCCCTTACGAGCAGTACTTC. The encoded protein is CASSSDRVLPYEQYF.

The V gene is TRBV21-1, the J gene TRBJ2-7; the DNA was not compared with TRBD2, the D call given in the table. TRBV21-1 is a pseudogene locus. This CDR3 has 15 amino acids. CDR3 DNA: TGTGCCAGCAGCAGGGGGGGCAGGGGCTCCTACGAGCAGTACTTC. It translates to CASSRGGRGSYEQYF.

The chain is built from TRBV28 and TRBJ1-5; D remains unclear. This CDR3 comprises 12 residues. The germline V gene encodes CDR1 MDHEN and CDR2 SYDVKM. V lost 5 bases and J lost 7, with 9 bases in between. DNA of the CDR3: TGTGCCAGCAGTCTGGCGGCCCAGCCCCAGCATTTT. Its protein is CASSLAAQPQHF.

The chain links TRBV13 to TRBJ2-3; TRBD1 matches 10 bases. The CDR3 sequence is 16 residues long. V lost 0 bases to trimming and J lost 6 bases; unmatched junction nucleotides: 6. CDR1 is PRHDT, CDR2 FYEKMQ, per germline (reference sequence). CDR3 nucleotide sequence: TGTGCCAGCAGCTTAGGGGGACAGGGGTGGATCGATACGCAGTATTTT. Protein: CASSLGGQGWIDTQYF.

This chain connects TRBV6-6 to TRBJ1-1, with D perhaps TRBD1 (6 bases). The V and J ends lost 7 bases and 3 bases respectively, with 12 bases between them. Looked up from germline, CDR1 is MNHNY and CDR2 is SVGAGI (reference sequence). The CDR3 is 13 residues long. The CDR3 nucleotides read TGTGCCAGCAAAGACCAGGGGTACACTGAAGCTTTCTTT. Amino acids: CASKDQGYTEAFF.

This clone was seen a single time. The rearrangement uses TRBV6-6 and TRBJ2-7; tentative D call: TRBD1 (5 bases). Per germline, CDR1 MNHNY and CDR2 SVGAGI (reference sequence). The CDR3 length is 13 residues. V was trimmed by 5 bases and J by 2 bases, leaving 10 bases between them. CDR3 region: CASSIVGAYEQYF. The CDR3 DNA sequence: TGTGCCAGCAGTATCGTAGGGGCCTACGAGCAGTACTTC.

Remarks on this clone: The sample has other DNA sequences that encode this CDR3 too. The V and J genes are TRBV5-1 and TRBJ2-1, with D perhaps TRBD1 (5 bases). CDR3 length: 14 residues. Germline CDR1 reads SGHRS; CDR2 reads YFSETQ. With 2 bases removed from V and 3 bases from J, the gap between germline ends came to 9 bases. The DNA of the CDR3 is TGCGCCAGCAGCTTTACAGGTGGCTACAATGAGCAGTTCTTC. Translation gives CASSFTGGYNEQFF.

Of note for this clone: At one end the junction does not follow the germline gene, possibly because of a read error. The rearrangement uses TRBV2 and TRBJ2-3; D ambiguous. This CDR3 is 12 amino acids long. The germline V gene encodes CDR1 SNHLY and CDR2 FYNNEI. CDR3 coding DNA: TGTGCCAGCAGTGAAAATCGAGGTAGCTGGCATTTT. Translating it yields CASSENRGSWHF.

V and J are TRBV7-3 and TRBJ2-1; D ambiguous. Germline-derived CDR1 and CDR2 are SGHTA and FQGTGA. Trimming removed 8 bases from V and 8 bases from J, with 16 bases in between. CDR3 length equals 13 residues. The CDR3 sequence is CASGRDRFDEQFF. The CDR3 region has the DNA TGTGCCAGCGGAAGGGATCGGTTCGATGAGCAGTTCTTC.

The chain is built from TRBV6-4 and TRBJ2-7; D is unclear. This CDR3 has 8 residues. Germline assignment: CDR1 MRHNA and CDR2 SNTAGT. The CDR3 sequence: CALGEQYF. The CDR3 bases are TGTGCTTTAGGGGAGCAGTACTTC.

This clone was detected only once. The chain employs TRBV28 and TRBJ2-6; 12 nucleotides align to TRBD1. Germline CDR1 reads MDHEN; CDR2 reads SYDVKM. V shed 6 bases, J shed 0 bases, and the junction held 6 bases outside the gene matches. CDR3 length: 18 amino acids. The CDR3 spells CASSTGTGGDSGANVLTF. DNA of the CDR3: TGTGCCAGCAGCACCGGGACAGGGGGCGACTCTGGGGCCAACGTCCTGACTTTC.